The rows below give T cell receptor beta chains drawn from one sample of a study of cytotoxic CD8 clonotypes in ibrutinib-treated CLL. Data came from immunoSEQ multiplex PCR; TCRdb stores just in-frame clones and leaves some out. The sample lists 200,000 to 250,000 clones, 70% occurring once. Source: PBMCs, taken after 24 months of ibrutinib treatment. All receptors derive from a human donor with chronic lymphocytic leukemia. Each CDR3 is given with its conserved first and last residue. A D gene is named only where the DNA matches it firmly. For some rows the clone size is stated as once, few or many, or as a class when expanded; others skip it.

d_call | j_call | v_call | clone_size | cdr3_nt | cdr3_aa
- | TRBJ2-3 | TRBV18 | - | TGTGCCAGCTCACCGGTCACAGATACGCAGTATTTT | CASSPVTDTQYF
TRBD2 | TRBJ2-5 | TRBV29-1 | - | TGCAGCCTTCGGACTAGCGGTTTTATGGCCCAGTACTTC | CSLRTSGFMAQYF
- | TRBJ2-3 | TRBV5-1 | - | TGCGCCAGCAGCTTGGATGGACTGAGCACAGATACGCAGTATTTT | CASSLDGLSTDTQYF
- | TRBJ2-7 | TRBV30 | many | TGTGCCTGGAGTTCAGGGTCCACCTACGAGCAGTACTTC | CAWSSGSTYEQYF
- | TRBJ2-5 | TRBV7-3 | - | TGTGCCAGCAGCTCATATTCGCAAGAGACCCAGTACTTC | CASSSYSQETQYF
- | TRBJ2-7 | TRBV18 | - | TGTGCCAGCTCAGTCTCCGGGACCACTTTAGAGCAGTACTTC | CASSVSGTTLEQYF
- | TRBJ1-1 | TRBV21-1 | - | TGTGCCAGCACCCCAACAGGGGTGAACACTGAAGCTTTCTTT | CASTPTGVNTEAFF
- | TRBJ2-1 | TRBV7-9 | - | TGTGCCAGCAGCTTAGATCTCCTTGTCGCGGTTGGACATGAGCAGTTCTTC | CASSLDLLVAVGHEQFF
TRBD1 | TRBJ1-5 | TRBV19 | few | TGTGCCAGTGGCCGGGACAGGGATCAGCCCCAGCATTTT | CASGRDRDQPQHF
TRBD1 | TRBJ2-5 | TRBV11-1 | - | TGTGCCAGCAGCTGGGGACAGCAAGAGACCCAGTACTTC | CASSWGQQETQYF
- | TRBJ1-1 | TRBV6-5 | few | TGTGCCAGCAGCTATACCGACCCGAACACTGAAGCTTTCTTT | CASSYTDPNTEAFF
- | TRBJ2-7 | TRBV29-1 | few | TGCAGCGTAGTACAGGGTCCCAACACCTACGAGCAGTACTTC | CSVVQGPNTYEQYF
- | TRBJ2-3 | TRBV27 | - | TGTGCCAGCAGTTTCCGAGGTTCAGATACGCAGTATTTT | CASSFRGSDTQYF
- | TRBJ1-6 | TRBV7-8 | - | TGTGCCAGCAGCTCCTCCCTCAATTCACCCCTCCACTTT | CASSSSLNSPLHF
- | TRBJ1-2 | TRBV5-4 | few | TGTGCCAGCAGCTCGAGCTTAGCTACTAACTATGGCTACACCTTC | CASSSSLATNYGYTF
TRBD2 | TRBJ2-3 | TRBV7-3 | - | TGTGCCAGCAGCTTAAATCACGGGACCGGTGGACTAGCAGCAGATACGCAGTATTTT | CASSLNHGTGGLAADTQYF
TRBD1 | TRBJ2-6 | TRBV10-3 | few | TGTGCCATCAGATCACCGGGACAGGGGGCTGGGGCCAACGTCCTGACTTTC | CAIRSPGQGAGANVLTF
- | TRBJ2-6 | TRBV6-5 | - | TGTGCCAGCAGTTACTCCTGGTATGGGGCCAACGTCCTGACTTTC | CASSYSWYGANVLTF
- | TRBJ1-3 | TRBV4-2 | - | TGTGCCAGCAGCCAAGTACCCCCCGACGGGCCAGGAAACACCATATATTTT | CASSQVPPDGPGNTIYF
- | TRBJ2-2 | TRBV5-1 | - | TGCGCCAGCAGCCGCGGCCCAACCGGGGAGCTGTTTTTT | CASSRGPTGELFF
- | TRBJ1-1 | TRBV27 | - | TGTGCCAGCAGCCTAGGGGGGGATACTGAAGCTTTCTTT | CASSLGGDTEAFF
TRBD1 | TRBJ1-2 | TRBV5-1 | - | TGCGCCAGCAGCCAAGAAACAGGGGTATATGGCTACACCTTC | CASSQETGVYGYTF
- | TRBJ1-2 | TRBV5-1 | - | TGCGCCAGCAGCTTGGAGTCACAGATCTATGGCTACACCTTC | CASSLESQIYGYTF
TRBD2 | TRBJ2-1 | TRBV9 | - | TGTGCCAGCAGACGAGGCCTAGCGGGGGACAATGAGCAGTTCTTC | CASRRGLAGDNEQFF
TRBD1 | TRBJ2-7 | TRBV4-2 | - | TGTGCCAGCAGCCAAGAGGGGACAGGGACCGGGTTATACGAGCAGTACTTC | CASSQEGTGTGLYEQYF
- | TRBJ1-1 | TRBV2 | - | TGTGCCAGCAGCGGGTCCGGGCTCCCCGGGGCTGAAGCTTTCTTT | CASSGSGLPGAEAFF
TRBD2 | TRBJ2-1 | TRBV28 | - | TGTGCCAGCAGTCCGGGAGGGCCGGATGAGCAGTTCTTC | CASSPGGPDEQFF
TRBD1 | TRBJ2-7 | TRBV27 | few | TGTGCCAGCAGTTTCGGGACAGGGGCCTACGAGCAGTACTTC | CASSFGTGAYEQYF
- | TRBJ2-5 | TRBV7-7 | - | TGTGCTAGCAGCTTAAATCCCCAGGGGACTGGGGAGACCCAGTACTTC | CASSLNPQGTGETQYF
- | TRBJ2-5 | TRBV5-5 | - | TGTGCCAGCAGCTTGGACACAGTACAAGAGACCCAGTACTTC | CASSLDTVQETQYF
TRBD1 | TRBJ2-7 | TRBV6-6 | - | TGTGCCAGCAGCTCCGGGACAGGGTTGCACGAGCAGTACTTC | CASSSGTGLHEQYF
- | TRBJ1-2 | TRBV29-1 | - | TGCAGCGTTGAGTTCCGGGGGCGCGATGGCTACACCTTC | CSVEFRGRDGYTF
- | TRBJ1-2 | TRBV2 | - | TGTGCCAGCAGTGGACAGCGAGACTATGGCTACACCTTC | CASSGQRDYGYTF
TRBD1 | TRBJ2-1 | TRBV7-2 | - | TGTGCCAGCAGCTTAGTTTTGGGACAGGGTTACAATGAGCAGTTCTTC | CASSLVLGQGYNEQFF
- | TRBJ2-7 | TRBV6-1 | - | TGTGCCAGCAGAAGCACGGGTACCTACGAGCAGTACTTC | CASRSTGTYEQYF
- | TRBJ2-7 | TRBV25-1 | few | TGTGCCAGCAGTGATCGGACCGCCTTCCCCTACGAGCAGTACTTC | CASSDRTAFPYEQYF
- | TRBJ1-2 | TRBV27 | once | TGTGCCAGCAGTTTAAGCTGGAGCGACTATGGCTACACCTTC | CASSLSWSDYGYTF
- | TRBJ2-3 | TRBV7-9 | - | TGTGCCAGCAGCTTAGAAGGCGTTGGCACAGATACGCAGTATTTT | CASSLEGVGTDTQYF
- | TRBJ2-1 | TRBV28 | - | TGTGCCAGCAGTTTTCAGGGTTCTTACAATGAGCAGTTCTTC | CASSFQGSYNEQFF
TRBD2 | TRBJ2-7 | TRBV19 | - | TGTGCCAGTAGTATGACTAGCGGGAGCCTCTCCTACGAGCAGTACTTC | CASSMTSGSLSYEQYF
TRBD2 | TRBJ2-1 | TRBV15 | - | TGTGCCACCAGCAGAAGACTAGCGGGAGATATCTCCTACAATGAGCAGTTCTTC | CATSRRLAGDISYNEQFF
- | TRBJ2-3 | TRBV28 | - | TGTGCCAGCAGTTTCGGGTCAGGGGTAGAAGATACGCAGTATTTT | CASSFGSGVEDTQYF
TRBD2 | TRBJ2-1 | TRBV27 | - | TGTGCCAGCAGTTTAACCGGGACTATACACTACAATGAGCAGTTCTTC | CASSLTGTIHYNEQFF
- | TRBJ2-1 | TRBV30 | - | TGTGCCTGGAGTGTACGAAGGGATGGCGGAGAGCAGTTCTTC | CAWSVRRDGGEQFF
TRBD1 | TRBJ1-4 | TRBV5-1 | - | TGCGCCAGCAGCCCTGGGACAGAAGTTTACCTCGAAAAACTGTTTTTT | CASSPGTEVYLEKLFF
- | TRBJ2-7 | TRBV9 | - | TGTGCCAGCAGCGGGGGACCCGATACCTACGAGCAGTACTTC | CASSGGPDTYEQYF
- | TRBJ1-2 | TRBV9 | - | TGTGCCAGCAGCGTACAGGATAGTGGCTACACCTTC | CASSVQDSGYTF
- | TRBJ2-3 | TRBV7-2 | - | TGTGCCAGCAGCCCCCGGGTACGGGCTAGCACAGATACGCAGTATTTT | CASSPRVRASTDTQYF
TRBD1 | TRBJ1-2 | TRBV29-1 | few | TGCAGCGTGAGTCCTTTATCCGGGACAGGGCCCTATGGCTACACCTTC | CSVSPLSGTGPYGYTF
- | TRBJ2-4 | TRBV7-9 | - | TGTGCCAGCAGCACCAATCCAGGGTTTGAGGGAGACATTCAGTACTTC | CASSTNPGFEGDIQYF